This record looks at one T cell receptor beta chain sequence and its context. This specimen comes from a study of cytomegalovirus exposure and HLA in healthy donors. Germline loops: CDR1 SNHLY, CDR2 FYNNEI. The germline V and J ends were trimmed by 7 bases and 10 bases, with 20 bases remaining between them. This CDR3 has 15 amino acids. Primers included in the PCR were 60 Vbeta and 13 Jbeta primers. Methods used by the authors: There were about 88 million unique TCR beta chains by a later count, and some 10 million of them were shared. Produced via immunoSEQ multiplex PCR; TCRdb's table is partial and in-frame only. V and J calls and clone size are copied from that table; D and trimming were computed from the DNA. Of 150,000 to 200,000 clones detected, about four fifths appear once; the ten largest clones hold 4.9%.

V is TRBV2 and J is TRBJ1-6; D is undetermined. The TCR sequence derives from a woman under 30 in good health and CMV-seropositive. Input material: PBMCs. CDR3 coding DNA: TGTGCCAGCACCAACCCCCCGCAGATTTACTCACCCCTCCACTTT. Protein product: CASTNPPQIYSPLHF.